The sequence of this T cell receptor beta chain was determined in a study of blood T cell repertoires in COVID-19. The CDR3 covers 14 residues. Germline V lookup: CDR1 SEHNR, CDR2 FQNEAQ (reference sequence). V shed 6 bases and J 11 bases; nucleotides not matched to a gene: 14. The method was immunoSEQ multiplex PCR; TCRdb's version includes in-frame clones alone and lacks a portion of them. The table lists over 75,000 clones, roughly nine tenths of them singletons, with 1.5% in the top ten. Sequences were obtained from peripheral blood. This chain joins TRBV7-9 and TRBJ2-7, with 9 bases fitting TRBD2. This TCR was sampled from a human donor with active COVID-19. The donor label of this sample is uncertain. CDR3 amino acids: CASSPGTSSRQKYF. In nucleotides, the CDR3 is TGTGCCAGCAGTCCCGGGACTAGCAGTCGGCAGAAGTACTTC.